One and the same sample provided the 18 T cell receptor beta chains below, sequenced in a study of shared clonotypes between healthy human individuals. Produced via immunoSEQ multiplex PCR; TCRdb's table is partial and in-frame only. The sample has fewer than 700,000 clones, roughly 95% seen once. CD45RO-negative cells were positively selected for CCR7, leaving out terminally differentiated effector memory CD45RA+ cells. The specimen sequenced was naive CD8+ T cells sorted from blood. The origin of the receptors is a woman in her 30s in good health.

V usage is TRBV6-5 and J usage is TRBJ2-7; possibly TRBD2 for D (5 bases). The CDR3 loop spans 14 amino acids. Between the trimmed V and J ends, which lost 3 bases and 4 bases, there was a span of 13 bases. Germline V lookup: CDR1 MNHEY, CDR2 SVGAGI. CDR3 sequence (DNA): TGTGCCAGCAGTTATAACGAGGGCCGTTACGAGCAGTACTTC. Its translation is CASSYNEGRYEQYF.

V usage is TRBV19 and J usage is TRBJ2-7; 8 bases are a match to TRBD2. The CDR3 has 15 amino acids. Trimming removed 3 bases from V and 2 bases from J; junction bases left unmatched: 6. Per germline, CDR1 LNHDA and CDR2 SQIVND (reference sequence). CDR3 region: CASSMFSGITYEQYF. DNA of the CDR3: TGTGCCAGTAGTATGTTTAGCGGGATCACCTACGAGCAGTACTTC.

This chain uses TRBV18 with TRBJ2-5, with D uncertain. Germline CDR1 is KGHSH and CDR2 is LQKENI. This CDR3 contains 15 residues. Trimming took off 0 bases at V and 5 bases at J, with 13 bases between the two ends. CDR3 in amino acids: CASSPPLGSLETQYF. The CDR3 DNA follows: TGTGCCAGCTCACCACCGTTGGGCAGTTTGGAGACCCAGTACTTC.

V usage is TRBV9 and J usage is TRBJ2-3; TRBD1 agrees at 7 bases. Germline V gene data show CDR1 as SGDLS and CDR2 as YYNGEE. The V gene end was trimmed by 3 bases and the J gene end by 2 bases; junction bases not matched to a gene: 18. This CDR3 spans 19 amino acids. The CDR3 reads CASSDPDRVVSGNTDTQYF. The CDR3 nucleotides read TGTGCCAGCAGCGACCCTGACAGGGTGGTCTCTGGTAACACAGATACGCAGTATTTT.

The chain couples TRBV28 to TRBJ1-1; D possibly corresponds to TRBD1 (5 bases). Germline CDR1 and CDR2: MDHEN and SYDVKM. V dropped 1 base and J dropped 5 bases, with 11 bases sitting between them. The CDR3 runs to 14 residues. The CDR3 DNA is TGTGCCAGCAGTTTATTCAGGGTTGGGACTGAAGCTTTCTTT. It codes for CASSLFRVGTEAFF.

In this sample, this clone turned up once. The CDR3 DNA follows: TGTGCCAGCAGCTTGGGTCCAGGGCCGGGTGAAAAACTGTTTTTT. It encodes CASSLGPGPGEKLFF. The J gene is TRBJ1-4, the V gene TRBV5-6, with D possibly matching TRBD1 (5 bases). This CDR3 is 15 amino acids long. Trimming stripped 0 bases from V and 7 bases from J, with 13 bases between. Germline V gene data show CDR1 as SGHDT and CDR2 as YYEEEE.

This chain joins TRBV10-3 and TRBJ2-7, with 12 nucleotides matching TRBD2. The V gene end was trimmed by 10 bases and the J gene end by 6 bases; junction bases not matched to a gene: 4. The CDR3 loop spans 12 amino acids. Germline lookup yields CDR1 ENHRY and CDR2 SYGVKD. Here the CDR3 reads CATWTSGTEQYF. The CDR3 DNA sequence: TGTGCCACCTGGACTAGCGGGACCGAGCAGTACTTC.

The chain carries TRBV9 and TRBJ2-7, with TRBD2 as a possible D gene (6 bases). Germline V CDR1 and CDR2: SGDLS, YYNGEE. The CDR3 has 14 amino acids. V was shortened by 4 bases and J by 2 bases, with 13 bases between the two germline ends. The CDR3 region is CASSWGVQTYEQYF. CDR3 in DNA: TGTGCCAGCAGCTGGGGGGTCCAAACCTACGAGCAGTACTTC.

The chain recombines TRBV5-4 with TRBJ2-5; 7 bases map to TRBD2. Per the germline V gene, CDR1 is SGHNT and CDR2 is YYREEE (reference sequence). After removal of 2 bases from V and 3 bases from J, the junction contained 4 bases not matched to a gene. The length of the CDR3 is 14 residues. CDR3 sequence: CASSFGLAEETQYF. The CDR3 nucleotides are TGTGCCAGCAGCTTCGGCCTAGCGGAAGAGACCCAGTACTTC.

Notes on this clone: Different DNA sequences within this sample yield the same CDR3. J is TRBJ1-5 and V is TRBV27; D perhaps matches TRBD1 (6 bases). Germline loops: CDR1 MNHEY, CDR2 SMNVEV (reference sequence). V lost 3 bases to trimming and J lost 3 bases, with 12 bases between them. The CDR3 extends over 15 amino acids. CDR3 sequence: CASSLSRGYNQPQHF. The CDR3 nucleotides are TGTGCCAGCAGTTTGTCCAGGGGCTACAATCAGCCCCAGCATTTT.

V usage is TRBV5-5 and J usage is TRBJ1-2; 7 bases map to TRBD1. Germline V gives CDR1 SGHKS, CDR2 YYEKEE (reference sequence). The CDR3 extends over 14 amino acids. Trimming removed 0 bases from V and 6 bases from J; junction bases left unmatched: 5. CDR3 sequence (DNA): TGTGCCAGCAGCTTGGTTGGACAGGCGGATGGCTACACCTTC. This encodes CASSLVGQADGYTF.

The chain is built from TRBV28 and TRBJ2-1; D possibly corresponds to TRBD2 (5 bases). Germline V gene sequence: CDR1 MDHEN, CDR2 SYDVKM. Deletions cut 5 bases from V and 5 bases from J, with 22 bases between. This CDR3 contains 17 residues. CDR3 nucleotide sequence: TGTGCCAGCAGTAGCTTTCCGCGGGCGACCGAAGACAATGAGCAGTTCTTC. Its translation: CASSSFPRATEDNEQFF.

This sequence joins TRBV29-1 and TRBJ2-7; TRBD1 aligns across 9 bases. J gave up 4 bases and V 6 bases, and 7 bases lay outside the gene matches. There are 13 residues in the CDR3. CDR1 is SQVTM and CDR2 is ANQGSEA in the germline V gene. The CDR3 sequence: CSVQTGGKYEQYF. DNA of the CDR3: TGCAGCGTCCAGACAGGGGGAAAATACGAGCAGTACTTC.

V and J are TRBV27 and TRBJ2-7, with unresolved D. The V end lost 3 bases, the J end lost 1 base, and 7 bases lay between the germline ends. CDR1 and CDR2 (germline): MNHEY, SMNVEV (reference sequence). The CDR3 is made up of 13 amino acids. The CDR3 DNA follows: TGTGCCAGCAGTTTCGCGCAGTCCTACGAGCAGTACTTC. As protein: CASSFAQSYEQYF.

Here the CDR3 reads CASSSGTGWYEQYF. As DNA, the CDR3 is TGTGCCAGCAGCTCCGGGACAGGGTGGTACGAGCAGTACTTC. The V gene is TRBV11-2, the J gene TRBJ2-7, with 9 bases identical to TRBD1. CDR3 length: 14 residues. From germline, CDR1 is SGHAT and CDR2 FQNNGV. Trimming took 4 bases from V and 4 from J; bases not matched to a gene: 5.

The chain combines TRBV29-1 with TRBJ2-2, with 13 positions matching TRBD2. Unmatched junction bases numbered 8, after V lost 6 bases and J lost 7 bases. Per the germline V gene, CDR1 is SQVTM and CDR2 is ANQGSEA. The CDR3 contains 15 residues. The CDR3 spells CSVILAGGPVGELFF. Here the CDR3 DNA reads TGCAGCGTCATACTAGCGGGAGGGCCGGTCGGGGAGCTGTTTTTT.

CDR3 sequence: CASSDWGALNGELFF. CDR3 nucleotide sequence: TGTGCCAGCAGTGACTGGGGGGCGCTTAACGGGGAGCTGTTTTTT. The chain is built from TRBV2 and TRBJ2-2; perhaps D is TRBD1 or TRBD2 (6 bases each). CDR1 SNHLY and CDR2 FYNNEI come from the germline V gene. This CDR3 has 15 residues. Trimming pared 3 bases from V and 7 bases from J, leaving 15 bases between.

The chain recombines TRBV28 with TRBJ1-3; D is perhaps TRBD1 (6 bases). Looked up from germline, CDR1 is MDHEN and CDR2 is SYDVKM. CDR3 length: 17 residues. V was cut by 4 bases and J by 4 bases, with 20 bases left in between. The CDR3 DNA reads TGTGCCAGCAGTTCCCACCAATTCGACAGGACCGGAAACACCATATATTTT. Amino acids: CASSSHQFDRTGNTIYF.